This T cell receptor (beta chain) was recovered during a study of blood T cell repertoires in COVID-19. Across the study: Acute and convalescent COVID-19 specimens originated in the United States, Italy and Spain.

With respect to this clone: The same CDR3 can be traced to other DNA sequences in this sample.

Germline V CDR1 and CDR2: KGHDR, SFDVKD. The CDR3 length is 16 residues. V trimming: 3 bases; J trimming: 3 bases; junction bases outside the gene matches: 2. Original processing methods: It was from reference gene primer amplification that nucleated cell counts were estimated. The table came from immunoSEQ multiplex PCR; TCRdb's copy has only in-frame clones and leaves some out. That table gives V, J and clone size, and the DNA gave D and trimming. The sample shows approximately 65,000 clones, roughly 70% of them seen only once. This TCR came from a woman in her sixties or seventies who had been exposed to COVID-19. The sequencing input was PBMCs or T cells enriched from blood (not recorded which). The chain couples TRBV24-1 to TRBJ2-6; TRBD1 matches 9 bases. The CDR3 sequence is CATSDRTGVGANVLTF. In nucleotides, the CDR3 is TGTGCCACCAGTGATAGGACAGGGGTTGGGGCCAACGTCCTGACTTTC.